This T cell receptor (beta chain) stems from a study of blood T cell repertoires in COVID-19. Generated by immunoSEQ multiplex PCR, the TCRdb table keeps only in-frame clones and is missing some. The sample contains 200,000 to 250,000 clones, roughly 87% of which appear only once. The CDR3 runs to 16 residues. Between the trimmed V and J ends, which lost 7 bases and 0 bases, there was a span of 19 bases. The germline CDR1 and CDR2 sequences are MDHEN and SYDVKM. The chain recombines TRBV28 with TRBJ2-7, with a possible D match to TRBD2 (6 bases). The sample comprised PBMCs or T cells enriched from blood (not recorded which). This receptor was taken from a woman aged 25-40 years with acute COVID-19. Written as DNA, the CDR3 is TGTGCCAGCAAGGGAGGTGGTCTGGCAGACTCCTACGAGCAGTACTTC. It codes for CASKGGGLADSYEQYF.